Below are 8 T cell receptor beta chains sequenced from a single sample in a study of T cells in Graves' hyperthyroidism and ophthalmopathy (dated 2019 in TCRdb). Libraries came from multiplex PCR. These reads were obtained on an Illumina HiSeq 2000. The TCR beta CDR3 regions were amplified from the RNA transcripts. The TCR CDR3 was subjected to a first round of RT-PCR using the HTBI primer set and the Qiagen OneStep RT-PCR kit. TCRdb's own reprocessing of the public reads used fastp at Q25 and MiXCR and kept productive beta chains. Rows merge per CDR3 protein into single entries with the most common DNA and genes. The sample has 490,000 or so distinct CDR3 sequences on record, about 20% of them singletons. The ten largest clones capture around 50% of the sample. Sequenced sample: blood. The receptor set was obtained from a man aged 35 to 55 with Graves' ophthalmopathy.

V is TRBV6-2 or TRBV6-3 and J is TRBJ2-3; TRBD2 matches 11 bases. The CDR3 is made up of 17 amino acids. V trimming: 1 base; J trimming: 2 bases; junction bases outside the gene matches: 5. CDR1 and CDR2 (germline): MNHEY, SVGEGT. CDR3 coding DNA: TGTGCCAGCAGTTACTTAAGACTAGCGGGATACACAGATACGCAGTATTTT. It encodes CASSYLRLAGYTDTQYF.

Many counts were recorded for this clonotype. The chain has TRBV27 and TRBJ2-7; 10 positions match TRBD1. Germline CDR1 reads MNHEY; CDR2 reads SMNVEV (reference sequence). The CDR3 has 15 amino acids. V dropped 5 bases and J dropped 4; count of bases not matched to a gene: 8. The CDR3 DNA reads TGTGCCAGCAGTCCATCCGACAGGGGGCGTTACGAGCAGTACTTC. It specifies CASSPSDRGRYEQYF.

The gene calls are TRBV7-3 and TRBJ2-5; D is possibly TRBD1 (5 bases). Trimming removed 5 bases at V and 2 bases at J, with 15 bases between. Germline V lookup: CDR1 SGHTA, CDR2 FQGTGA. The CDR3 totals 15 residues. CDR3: CASSLGQGWQETQYF. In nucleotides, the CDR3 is TGTGCCAGCAGCCTGGGGCAGGGTTGGCAAGAGACCCAGTACTTC.

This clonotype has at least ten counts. The DNA of the CDR3 is TGCGCCAGCAGCAAGGACAGCGGTTTGAACACTGAAGCTTTCTTT. This gives the protein CASSKDSGLNTEAFF. V is TRBV5-1 and J is TRBJ1-1, with D perhaps matching TRBD1 (6 bases). V lost 4 bases and J lost 0, with 13 bases in between. The CDR3 totals 15 residues. Germline values: CDR1 SGHRS, CDR2 YFSETQ.

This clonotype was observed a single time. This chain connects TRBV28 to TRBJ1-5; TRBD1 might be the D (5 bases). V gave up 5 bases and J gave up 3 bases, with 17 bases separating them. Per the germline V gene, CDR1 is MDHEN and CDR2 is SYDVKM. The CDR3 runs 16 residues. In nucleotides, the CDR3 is TGTGCCAGCAGTCGCGGGGCAGGGCTGCTCAATCAGCCCCAGCATTTT. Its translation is CASSRGAGLLNQPQHF. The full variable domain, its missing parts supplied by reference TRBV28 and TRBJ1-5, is DVKVTQSSRYLVKRTGEKVFLECVQDMDHENMFWYRQDPGLGLRLIYFSYDVKMKEKGDIPEGYSVSREKKERFSLILESASTNQTSMYLCASSRGAGLLNQPQHFGDGTRLSIL.

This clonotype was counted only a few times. The CDR3 loop reads CASSYSVGGGLSTDTQYF. CDR3 nucleotides: TGTGCCAGCAGTTACTCGGTGGGCGGCGGACTAAGCACAGATACGCAGTATTTT. The chain joins TRBV6-2 or TRBV6-3 to TRBJ2-3, with a weak D call TRBD2 (6 bases). Per germline, CDR1 MNHEY and CDR2 SVGEGT. The CDR3 consists of 18 residues. V lost 0 bases, J lost 0 bases, and 16 bases lay in between.

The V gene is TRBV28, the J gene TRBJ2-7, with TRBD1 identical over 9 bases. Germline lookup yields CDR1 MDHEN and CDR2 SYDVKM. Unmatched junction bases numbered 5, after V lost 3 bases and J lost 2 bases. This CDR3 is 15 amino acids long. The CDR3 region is CASSFWGQGAYEQYF. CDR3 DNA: TGTGCCAGCAGTTTCTGGGGACAGGGCGCCTACGAGCAGTACTTC.

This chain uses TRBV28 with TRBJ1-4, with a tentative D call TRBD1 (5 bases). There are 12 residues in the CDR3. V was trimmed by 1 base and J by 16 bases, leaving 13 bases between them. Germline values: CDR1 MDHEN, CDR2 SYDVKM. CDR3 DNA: TGTGCCAGCAGTTTATCCCGGACAACACCGTTTTTT. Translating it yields CASSLSRTTPFF. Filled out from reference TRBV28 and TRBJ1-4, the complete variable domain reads DVKVTQSSRYLVKRTGEKVFLECVQDMDHENMFWYRQDPGLGLRLIYFSYDVKMKEKGDIPEGYSVSREKKERFSLILESASTNQTSMYLCASSLSRTTPFFGSGTQLSVL.